The present entry profiles one T cell receptor (beta chain) with its context. It may be a read error: a sequence one base away is much more abundant. The source of the sample is a study of breast tumors, draining lymph nodes, adjacent tissues. MiXCR, run by TCRdb on the multiplex PCR reads, gives a single entry per CDR3 protein. The sample lists 90,000 to 120,000 distinct CDR3 sequences; 21% were seen once. Axillary draining lymph nodes of breast cancer patients supplied the node samples. The ends lost 4 bases at V and 4 bases at J; junction bases unmatched: 4. Germline loops: CDR1 SGHNT, CDR2 YENEEA. CDR3 length: 15 residues.

V usage is TRBV11-3 and J usage is TRBJ2-3, with TRBD2 matching 11 bases. Sample: axillary lymph node tissue. This TCR derives from a female donor with breast cancer. Some clones in this sample may be carry-over from other donors' samples. CDR3 bases: TGTGCCAGCAGCTCCTTAGCGGGAGGGGCAGATACGCAGTATTTT. Its translation is CASSSLAGGADTQYF.